This T cell receptor (beta chain) was profiled in a study of cytomegalovirus exposure and HLA in healthy donors. The wider study: A later analysis reported the same platform for the roughly 120 validation repertoires and the 666 first-cohort repertoires.

The table came from immunoSEQ multiplex PCR; TCRdb's copy has only in-frame clones and leaves some out. The sample includes 250,000 or so clones, about 83% seen only once; the top ten take 2% to 3%. With respect to this clone: Its specificity is not known.

Study-wide results and limits: Researchers catalogued 150 or so TCR beta chains as cytomegalovirus-associated.

This CDR3 has 13 amino acids. Germline V gives CDR1 MNHNS, CDR2 SASEGT. Trimming took off 2 bases at V and 3 bases at J, with 5 bases between the two ends. The chain uses TRBV6-1 and TRBJ1-3; D gene unclear. Source material: PBMCs. The TCR sequence derives from a man between 18 and 29 years old in good health and CMV-seronegative. This chain's CDR3 is CASSEILGNTIYF. CDR3 bases: TGTGCCAGCAGTGAAATTCTTGGAAACACCATATATTTT.